The rows below give T cell receptor beta chains drawn from one sample of a study of PD-L1 blockade in urothelial cancer. The protocol was immunoSEQ multiplex PCR, while the TCRdb copy is restricted to in-frame clones and leaves out a portion. This table has 70,000 to 75,000 clones, 85% to 90% appearing once. The sample in question was PBMCs, obtained around atezolizumab (anti-PD-L1) treatment. The origin of the receptors is a man in his 60s with urothelial cancer. The CDR3 runs from the conserved cysteine through the conserved F or W. D genes are given only for firm matches. Only part of the rows carry a size: once, few, many, or a class if the clone is expanded.

TGTGCCATCAGTGAGTCGAATAGGGGAGGGGATACGCAGTATTTT CAISESNRGGDTQYF 15 TRBJ2-3 . TRBD2 TRBV10-3
TGTGCCAGCACCCGGGACAGTCTCTCTGGAAACACCATATATTTT CASTRDSLSGNTIYF 15 TRBJ1-3 . TRBD1 TRBV6-6
TGTGCCAGCAGTTCCGGGATCTACTATGGCTACACCTTC CASSSGIYYGYTF 13 TRBJ1-2 . . TRBV27
TGTGCCAGCAGTGTGCCTAGCGGGGGGGCTACAGATACGCAGTATTTT CASSVPSGGATDTQYF 16 TRBJ2-3 . TRBD2 TRBV7-9
TGTGCCAGCAGCTTGGCCGGCAGCGGGGCCGACGAGCAGTACTTC CASSLAGSGADEQYF 15 TRBJ2-7 . TRBD2 TRBV5-6
TGTGCCAGCAGCGAGGACAGGGCGAACACTGAAGCTTTCTTT CASSEDRANTEAFF 14 TRBJ1-1 once TRBD1 TRBV13
TGTGCCAGCAGTTCCAGGGTTTATGGCTACACCTTC CASSSRVYGYTF 12 TRBJ1-2 . . TRBV28
TGTGCCAGCAGTTCCCTGACCCCGAGGACTGAAGCTTTCTTT CASSSLTPRTEAFF 14 TRBJ1-1 . . TRBV28
TGCGCCAGCAGCCCAAGACTAGCGGGTTACAATGAGCAGTTCTTC CASSPRLAGYNEQFF 15 TRBJ2-1 once TRBD2 TRBV4-1
TGTGCCAGCAGTTCTAGGAGCGGCGAGCAGTACTTC CASSSRSGEQYF 12 TRBJ2-7 . . TRBV6-5
TGCGCCAGCAGGGATAAAGGACAGGCTAACACTGAAGCTTTCTTT CASRDKGQANTEAFF 15 TRBJ1-1 once TRBD1 TRBV10-2
TGTGCCATCGCGAGTGCCTACGAGCAGTACTTC CAIASAYEQYF 11 TRBJ2-7 . . TRBV10-3
TGTGCCAGCAGCCGATCGGCAGGCGACAGGGCCTCACCCCTCCACTTT CASSRSAGDRASPLHF 16 TRBJ1-6 once TRBD1 TRBV4-2
TGTGCCAGCAGTTACGCCTGGGACTACCCTAACACTGAAGCTTTCTTT CASSYAWDYPNTEAFF 16 TRBJ1-1 . . TRBV6-5
TGTGCCAGCAGTGAAGCGGGGGGGTCCAGCGGGGGAAGGGAGCTGTTTTTT CASSEAGGSSGGRELFF 17 TRBJ2-2 . TRBD2 TRBV2
TGTGCCAGCAGCGCGTATGGGACAGCGTTCTCCTACGAGCAGTACTTC CASSAYGTAFSYEQYF 16 TRBJ2-7 . TRBD1 TRBV9
TGTGCCAGAGGGGGCCAGGGGGAGAGCGAGCAGTACTTC CARGGQGESEQYF 13 TRBJ2-7 . TRBD1 TRBV30
TGTGCCAGCAGTGTTGACAGGTCCTACTTCTACGAGCAGTACTTC CASSVDRSYFYEQYF 15 TRBJ2-7 once . TRBV6-5
TGTGCCAGCAGCTTGGGGAGGGAGAGGACTGAAGCTTTCTTT CASSLGRERTEAFF 14 TRBJ1-1 . . TRBV5-8
TGTGCCAGCTCGGCAGGTGCGGGGGGAGAAACTGAAGCTTTCTTT CASSAGAGGETEAFF 15 TRBJ1-1 . . TRBV6-5
TGTGCCAGCAGCGACTCGGGACAGGGCTTCACAGATACGCAGTATTTT CASSDSGQGFTDTQYF 16 TRBJ2-3 . TRBD1 TRBV5-4
TGTGCCAGCAGCTCACAGGGGATCGCCTACGAGCAGTACTTC CASSSQGIAYEQYF 14 TRBJ2-7 . TRBD1 TRBV5-4
TGCAGCGTTGGGGCGCCTAACTATGGCTACACCTTC CSVGAPNYGYTF 12 TRBJ1-2 . . TRBV29-1
TGTGCCAGCAGCGTAGGGGGAGACCTCGGTACGCAGTATTTT CASSVGGDLGTQYF 14 TRBJ2-3 . . TRBV9
TGTGCCAGCATGGGGGACAGGTCTAATCAGCCCCAGCATTTT CASMGDRSNQPQHF 14 TRBJ1-5 . TRBD1 TRBV2
TGTGCCAGCAGCCACCGTCGACTAGCTCCTAGCACAGATACGCAGTATTTT CASSHRRLAPSTDTQYF 17 TRBJ2-3 . TRBD2 TRBV11-1